The 11 T cell receptor beta chains below were found in one sample sequenced in a study of blood T cell repertoires in COVID-19. Sequencing used immunoSEQ multiplex PCR; TCRdb keeps in-frame clones, though not all of them. The sample carries 110,000 to 150,000 clones, over 80% recorded once. The material sequenced was PBMCs or T cells enriched from blood (not recorded which). These receptors all come from a middle-aged woman who had recovered from COVID-19.

The chain has TRBV27 and TRBJ2-2; the match to TRBD2 covers 8 bases. V lost 6 bases, J lost 3 bases, and 9 bases stayed unmatched. The CDR3 runs to 16 residues. CDR1 MNHEY and CDR2 SMNVEV come from the germline V gene (reference sequence). The CDR3 coding sequence is TGTGCCAGCAGCCCCGGGAGGGATCGTGACACCGGGGAGCTGTTTTTT. Translated: CASSPGRDRDTGELFF.

The chain employs TRBV9 and TRBJ2-2; no clear D gene. There are 13 residues in the CDR3. Deletions cut 5 bases from V and 2 bases from J, with 7 bases between. Germline V gives CDR1 SGDLS, CDR2 YYNGEE. The CDR3 spells CASSRRNTGELFF. In nucleotides, the CDR3 is TGTGCCAGCAGTAGGAGAAACACCGGGGAGCTGTTTTTT.

The rearrangement links TRBV15 to TRBJ2-4; D is ambiguous. CDR1 is LNHNV and CDR2 is YYDKDF in the germline V gene (reference sequence). V lost 0 bases and J 3 bases, leaving 12 bases between the germline ends. CDR3 size: 16 residues. For the CDR3, the DNA is TGTGCCACCAGCAGAGAATTGAAACAAGTCAAAAACATTCAGTACTTC. Translating it yields CATSRELKQVKNIQYF.

The chain has TRBV2 and TRBJ1-6, with TRBD1 matching 9 bases. With 4 bases clipped from V and 8 bases from J, the junction kept 3 bases outside the gene matches. Germline V CDR1 and CDR2: SNHLY, FYNNEI. The CDR3 length is 14 residues. CDR3 loop: CASSGTGVYSPLHF. CDR3 bases: TGTGCCAGCAGTGGGACAGGGGTATATTCACCCCTCCACTTT.

This chain uses TRBV29-1 with TRBJ1-4, with D tentatively TRBD1 (5 bases). Per the germline V gene, CDR1 is SQVTM and CDR2 is ANQGSEA. The CDR3 sequence is 13 residues long. The V gene lost 4 bases and the J gene lost 5 bases, with 11 bases spanning the gap. Here the CDR3 reads CSVAYRMNEKLFF. CDR3 coding DNA: TGCAGCGTTGCTTACAGGATGAATGAAAAACTGTTTTTT.

The V and J genes are TRBV30 and TRBJ1-1; 8 nucleotides line up with TRBD1. The trim removed 1 base at V and 5 bases at J, leaving 12 bases unmatched. Germline V gene sequence: CDR1 GTSNPN, CDR2 SVGIG (reference sequence). This CDR3 has 16 residues. The CDR3 protein is CAWSARGRVSWTEAFF. DNA of the CDR3: TGTGCCTGGAGTGCCAGGGGGCGGGTTTCTTGGACTGAAGCTTTCTTT.

The CDR3 region is CASSLDSSVNTEAFF. Written as DNA, the CDR3 is TGTGCCAGCAGTTTAGACAGTTCGGTGAACACTGAAGCTTTCTTT. V is TRBV6-5 and J is TRBJ1-1; possibly TRBD1 for D (5 bases). The V gene's germline CDR1 is MNHEY and CDR2 SVGAGI. This CDR3 region has 15 residues. The V end was cut by 4 bases, the J end by 0 bases, with 12 bases between.

The chain joins TRBV4-1 to TRBJ2-7; TRBD2 agrees at 8 bases. There are 15 residues in the CDR3. J was trimmed by 2 bases and V by 3 bases; bases with no gene match: 6. CDR1 and CDR2 from the germline V gene are MGHRA and YSYEKL. Here the CDR3 DNA reads TGCGCCAGCAGCCAGGGGGCGGGGGGCCCCTACGAGCAGTACTTC. Protein product: CASSQGAGGPYEQYF.

The V gene is TRBV3-1 (or the pseudogene TRBV3-2), the J gene TRBJ1-1; 7 bases line up with TRBD1. Germline CDR1 and CDR2: LGHDT and YNNKEL (reference sequence). Losses at the gene ends were 4 bases for V and 0 bases for J; bases not matched to a gene: 2. The CDR3 loop spans 14 amino acids. This CDR3 is CASSPGQMNTEAFF. The CDR3 region has the DNA TGTGCCAGCAGCCCGGGACAGATGAACACTGAAGCTTTCTTT.

The rearrangement links TRBV4-2 to TRBJ1-2; D unresolved. V was pared by 0 bases and J by 5 bases, with 7 bases between. The V gene's germline CDR1 is LGHNA and CDR2 YNFKEQ. The CDR3 loop spans 13 amino acids. This CDR3 is CASSQDSYYGYTF. The DNA of the CDR3 is TGTGCCAGCAGCCAAGATTCCTATTATGGCTACACCTTC.

The J gene is TRBJ1-2, the V gene TRBV4-1; D not certain. V was shortened by 0 bases and J by 0 bases, with 11 bases between the two germline ends. The CDR3 length is 16 residues. CDR1 is MGHRA, CDR2 YSYEKL, per germline. CDR3 nucleotide sequence: TGCGCCAGCAGCCAAGAGACCCGCGGGGCTAACTATGGCTACACCTTC. Protein: CASSQETRGANYGYTF.